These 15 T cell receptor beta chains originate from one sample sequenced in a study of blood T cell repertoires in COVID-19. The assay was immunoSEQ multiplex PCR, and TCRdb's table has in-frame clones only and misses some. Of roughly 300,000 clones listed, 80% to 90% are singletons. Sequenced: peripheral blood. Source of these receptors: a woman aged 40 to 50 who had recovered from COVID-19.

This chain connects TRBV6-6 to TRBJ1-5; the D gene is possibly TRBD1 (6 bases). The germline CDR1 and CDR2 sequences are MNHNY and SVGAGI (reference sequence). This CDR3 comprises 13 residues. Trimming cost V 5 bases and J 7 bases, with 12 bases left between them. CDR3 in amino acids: CASSQTGGQPQHF. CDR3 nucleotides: TGTGCCAGCAGTCAAACGGGGGGCCAGCCCCAGCATTTT.

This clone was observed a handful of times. In DNA form, the CDR3 reads TGTGCCAGTAGTGAACAGGGGATCGCTGGAAACACCATATATTTT. As protein: CASSEQGIAGNTIYF. The chain combines TRBV19 with TRBJ1-3; TRBD1 matches at 7 bases. CDR3 length: 15 amino acids. The germline CDR1 and CDR2 sequences are LNHDA and SQIVND (reference sequence). Trimming at V came to 5 bases and at J to 2 bases, leaving 6 bases not matched to a gene.

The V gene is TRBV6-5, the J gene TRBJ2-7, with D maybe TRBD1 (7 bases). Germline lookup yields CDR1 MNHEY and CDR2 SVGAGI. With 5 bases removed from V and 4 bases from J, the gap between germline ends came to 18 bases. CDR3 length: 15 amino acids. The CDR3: CASSPLDPGGYEQYF. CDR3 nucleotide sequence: TGTGCCAGCAGTCCCCTCGATCCAGGGGGGTACGAGCAGTACTTC.

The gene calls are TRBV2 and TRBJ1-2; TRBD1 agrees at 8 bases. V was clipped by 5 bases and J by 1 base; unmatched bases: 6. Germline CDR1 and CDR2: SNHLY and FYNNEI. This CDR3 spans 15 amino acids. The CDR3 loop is CASSPRGLNNYGYTF. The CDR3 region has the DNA TGTGCCAGCAGTCCCAGGGGGCTGAATAACTATGGCTACACCTTC.

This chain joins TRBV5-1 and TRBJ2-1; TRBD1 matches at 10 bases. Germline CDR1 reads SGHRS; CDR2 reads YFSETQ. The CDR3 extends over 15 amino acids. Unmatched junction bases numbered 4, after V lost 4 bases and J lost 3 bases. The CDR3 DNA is TGCGCCAGCAGCCCGACAGGGGGCATCTACAATGAGCAGTTCTTC. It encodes CASSPTGGIYNEQFF. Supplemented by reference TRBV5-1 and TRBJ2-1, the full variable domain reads KAGVTQTPRYLIKTRGQQVTLSCSPISGHRSVSWYQQTPGQGLQFLFEYFSETQRNKGNFPGRFSGRQFSNSRSEMNVSTLELGDSALYLCASSPTGGIYNEQFFGPGTRLTVL.

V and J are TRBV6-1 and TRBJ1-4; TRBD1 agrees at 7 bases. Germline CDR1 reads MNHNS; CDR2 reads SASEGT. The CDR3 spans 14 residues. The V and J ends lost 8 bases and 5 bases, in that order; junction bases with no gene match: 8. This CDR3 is CASRRDRTNEKLFF. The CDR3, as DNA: TGTGCCAGCCGTCGGGACAGAACGAATGAAAAACTGTTTTTT.

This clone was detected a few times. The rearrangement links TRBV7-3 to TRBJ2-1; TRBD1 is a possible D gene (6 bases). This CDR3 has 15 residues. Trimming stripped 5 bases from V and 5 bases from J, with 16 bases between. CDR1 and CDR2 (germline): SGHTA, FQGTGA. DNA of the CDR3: TGTGCCAGCAGCGATCAAACAGGGATCCACAATGAGCAGTTCTTC. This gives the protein CASSDQTGIHNEQFF.

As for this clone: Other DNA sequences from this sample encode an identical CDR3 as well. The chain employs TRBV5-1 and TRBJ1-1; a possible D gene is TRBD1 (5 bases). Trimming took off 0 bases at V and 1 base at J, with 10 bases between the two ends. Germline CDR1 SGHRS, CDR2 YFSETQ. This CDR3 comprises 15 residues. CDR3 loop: CASSLVGGGNTEAFF. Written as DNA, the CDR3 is TGCGCCAGCAGCTTGGTGGGGGGTGGGAACACTGAAGCTTTCTTT.

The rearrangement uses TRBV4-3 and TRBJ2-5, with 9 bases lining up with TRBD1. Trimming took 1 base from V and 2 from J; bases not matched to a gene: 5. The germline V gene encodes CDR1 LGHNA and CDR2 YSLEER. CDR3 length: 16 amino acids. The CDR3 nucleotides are TGCGCCAGCAGCCAAGGACCGACAGGGGGTCAAGAGACCCAGTACTTC. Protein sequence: CASSQGPTGGQETQYF.

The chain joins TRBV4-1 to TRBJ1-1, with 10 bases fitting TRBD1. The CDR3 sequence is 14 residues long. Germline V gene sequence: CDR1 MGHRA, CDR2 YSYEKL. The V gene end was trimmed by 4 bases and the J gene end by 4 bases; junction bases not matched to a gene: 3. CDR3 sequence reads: CASSPRDRGTEAFF. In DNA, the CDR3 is TGCGCCAGCAGCCCCCGGGACAGGGGCACTGAAGCTTTCTTT.

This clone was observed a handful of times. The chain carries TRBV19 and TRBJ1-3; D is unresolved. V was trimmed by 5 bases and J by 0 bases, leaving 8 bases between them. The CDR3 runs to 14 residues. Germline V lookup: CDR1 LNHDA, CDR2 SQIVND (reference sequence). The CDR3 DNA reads TGTGCCAGTAGTGGGCGAAGCTCTGGAAACACCATATATTTT. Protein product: CASSGRSSGNTIYF.

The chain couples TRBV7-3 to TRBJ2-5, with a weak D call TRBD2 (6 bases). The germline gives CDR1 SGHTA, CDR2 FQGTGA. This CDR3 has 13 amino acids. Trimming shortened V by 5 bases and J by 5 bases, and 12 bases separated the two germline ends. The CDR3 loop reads CASSAGSGETQYF. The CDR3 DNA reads TGTGCCAGCAGCGCGGGGTCCGGGGAGACCCAGTACTTC.

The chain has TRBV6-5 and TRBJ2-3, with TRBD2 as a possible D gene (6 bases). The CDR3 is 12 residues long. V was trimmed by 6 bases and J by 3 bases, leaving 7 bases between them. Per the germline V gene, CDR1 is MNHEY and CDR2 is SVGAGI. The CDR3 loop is CASRRGTDTQYF. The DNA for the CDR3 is TGTGCCAGCAGGCGGGGTACAGATACGCAGTATTTT.

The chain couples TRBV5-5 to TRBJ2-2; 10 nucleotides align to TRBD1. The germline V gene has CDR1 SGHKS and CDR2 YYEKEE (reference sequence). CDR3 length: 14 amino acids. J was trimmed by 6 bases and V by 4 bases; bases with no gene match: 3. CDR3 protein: CASSPGTGAGELFF. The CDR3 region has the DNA TGTGCCAGCAGCCCCGGGACAGGGGCCGGGGAGCTGTTTTTT.

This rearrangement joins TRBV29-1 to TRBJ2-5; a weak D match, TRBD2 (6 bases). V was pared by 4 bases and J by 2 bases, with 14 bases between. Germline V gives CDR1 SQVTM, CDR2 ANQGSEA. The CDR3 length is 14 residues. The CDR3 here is CSVGGVLVQETQYF. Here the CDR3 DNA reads TGCAGCGTTGGGGGGGTGCTAGTACAAGAGACCCAGTACTTC.